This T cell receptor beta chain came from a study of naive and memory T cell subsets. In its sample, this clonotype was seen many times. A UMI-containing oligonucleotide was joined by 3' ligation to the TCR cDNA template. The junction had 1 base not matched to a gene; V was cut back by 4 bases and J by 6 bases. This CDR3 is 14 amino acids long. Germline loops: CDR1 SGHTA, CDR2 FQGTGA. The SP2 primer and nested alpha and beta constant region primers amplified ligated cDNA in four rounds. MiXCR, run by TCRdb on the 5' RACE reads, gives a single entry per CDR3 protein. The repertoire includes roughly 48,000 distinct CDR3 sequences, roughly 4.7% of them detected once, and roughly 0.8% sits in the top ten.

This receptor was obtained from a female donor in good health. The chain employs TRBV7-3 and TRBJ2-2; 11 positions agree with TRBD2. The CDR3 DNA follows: TGTGCCAGCAGCTCACTAGCGGGAGCCGGGGAGCTGTTTTTT. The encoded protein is CASSSLAGAGELFF.